The T cell receptor beta chain under discussion was sequenced for a study of CD8+ T cells in alopecia areata. Study summary: Tofacitinib ran for 6 to 18 months before 6 months off drug. Study results and limitations: Among the top 100, expanded CD8+ clones were significantly decreased by tofacitinib, as was scalp clonality.

This CDR3 contains 13 residues. V lost 0 bases, J lost 5 bases, and 8 bases lay in between. CDR1 is SGHRS and CDR2 is YFSETQ in the germline V gene. Of note for this clone: The antigen is unknown.

As for treatment: oral pan-JAK inhibitor, 5-10 mg twice daily. Sequencing relied on a cDNA template that was reverse transcribed from extracted RNA. Here immunoSEQ multiplex PCR was the method, and the copy in TCRdb shows in-frame clones only, minus some. The profile covers 200,000 to 250,000 clones, with around three fifths appearing a single time and roughly 4.2% taken by the ten largest. The sequencing here drew on CD4+ T cells sorted from blood, taken at week 4, from a patient treated with tofacitinib. This receptor was taken from a human donor with alopecia areata. The rearrangement links TRBV5-1 to TRBJ2-5, with D maybe TRBD2 (5 bases). The CDR3 region has the DNA TGCGCCAGCAGCTTGGGAGGGTCGGAGACCCAGTACTTC. This translates into CASSLGGSETQYF.